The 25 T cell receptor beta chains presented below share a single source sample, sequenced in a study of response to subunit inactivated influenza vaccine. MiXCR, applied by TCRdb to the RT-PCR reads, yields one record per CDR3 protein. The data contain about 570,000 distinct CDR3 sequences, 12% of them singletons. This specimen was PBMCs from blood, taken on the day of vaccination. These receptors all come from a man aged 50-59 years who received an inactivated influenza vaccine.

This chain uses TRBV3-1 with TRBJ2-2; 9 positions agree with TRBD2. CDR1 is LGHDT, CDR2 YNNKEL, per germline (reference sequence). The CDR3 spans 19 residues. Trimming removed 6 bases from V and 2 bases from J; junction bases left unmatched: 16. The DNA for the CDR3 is TGTGCCAGCAGTCGCAGCCGGCTAGCGGGGCCTTTAAACACCGGGGAGCTGTTTTTT. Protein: CASSRSRLAGPLNTGELFF.

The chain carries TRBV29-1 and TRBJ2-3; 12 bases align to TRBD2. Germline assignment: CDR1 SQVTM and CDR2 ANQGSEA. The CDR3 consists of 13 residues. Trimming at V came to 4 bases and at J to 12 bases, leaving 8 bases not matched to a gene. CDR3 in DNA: TGCAGCGTTGCTTCTGGACTAGCGGGGAGACAGTATTTT. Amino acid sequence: CSVASGLAGRQYF.

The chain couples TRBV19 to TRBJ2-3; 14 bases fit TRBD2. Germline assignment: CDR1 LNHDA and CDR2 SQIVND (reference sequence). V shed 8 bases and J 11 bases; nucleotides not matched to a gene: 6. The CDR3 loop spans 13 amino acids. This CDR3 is CASGEGTSGRQYF. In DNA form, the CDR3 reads TGTGCCAGTGGGGAGGGGACTAGCGGGAGGCAGTATTTT.

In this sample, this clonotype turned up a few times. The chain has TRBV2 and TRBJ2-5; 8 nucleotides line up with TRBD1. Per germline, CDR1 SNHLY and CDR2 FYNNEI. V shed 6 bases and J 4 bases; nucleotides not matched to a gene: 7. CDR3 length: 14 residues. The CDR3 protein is CASRYRGDLETQYF. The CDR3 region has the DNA TGTGCCAGCAGATACAGGGGGGACCTAGAGACCCAGTACTTC.

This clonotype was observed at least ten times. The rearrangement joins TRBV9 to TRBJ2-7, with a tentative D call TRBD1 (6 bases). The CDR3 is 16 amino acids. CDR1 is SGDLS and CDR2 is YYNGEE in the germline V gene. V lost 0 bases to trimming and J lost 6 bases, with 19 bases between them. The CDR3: CASSVVAGGRGSEQYF. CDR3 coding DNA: TGTGCCAGCAGCGTAGTAGCTGGGGGCAGGGGAAGCGAGCAGTACTTC. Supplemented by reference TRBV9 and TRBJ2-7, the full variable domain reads DSGVTQTPKHLITATGQRVTLRCSPRSGDLSVYWYQQSLDQGLQFLIQYYNGEERAKGNILERFSAQQFPDLHSELNLSSLELGDSALYFCASSVVAGGRGSEQYFGPGTRLTVT.

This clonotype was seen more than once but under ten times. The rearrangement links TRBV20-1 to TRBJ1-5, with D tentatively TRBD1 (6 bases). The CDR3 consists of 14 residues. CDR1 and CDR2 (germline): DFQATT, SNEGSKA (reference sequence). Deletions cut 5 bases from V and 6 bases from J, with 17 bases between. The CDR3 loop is CSAPRRGLGQPQHF. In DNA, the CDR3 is TGCAGTGCTCCAAGGCGGGGGCTGGGTCAGCCCCAGCATTTT.

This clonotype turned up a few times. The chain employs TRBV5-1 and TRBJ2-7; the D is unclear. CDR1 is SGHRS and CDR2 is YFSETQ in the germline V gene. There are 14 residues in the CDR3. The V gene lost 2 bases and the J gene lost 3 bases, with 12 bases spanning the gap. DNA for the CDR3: TGCGCCAGCAGCTTTGACAAGGAAAGCTACGAGCAGTACTTC. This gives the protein CASSFDKESYEQYF.

The CDR3 region has the DNA TGTGCCTGGAGTGTCCCCGGTAGGGGCAGGCACAATGAGCAGTTCTTC. Protein: CAWSVPGRGRHNEQFF. The chain has TRBV30 and TRBJ2-1, with D possibly being TRBD1 (5 bases). Trimming left V 0 bases short and J 5 bases short, with 17 bases between. The CDR3 length is 16 residues. Germline-derived CDR1 and CDR2 are GTSNPN and SVGIG (reference sequence).

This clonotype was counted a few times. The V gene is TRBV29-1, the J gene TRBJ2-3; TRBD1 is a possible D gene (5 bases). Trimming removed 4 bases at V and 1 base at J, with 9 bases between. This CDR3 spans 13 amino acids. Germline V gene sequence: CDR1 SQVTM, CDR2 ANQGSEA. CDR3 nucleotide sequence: TGCAGCGTTGTAGGGGTGGGCACAGATACGCAGTATTTT. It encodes CSVVGVGTDTQYF.

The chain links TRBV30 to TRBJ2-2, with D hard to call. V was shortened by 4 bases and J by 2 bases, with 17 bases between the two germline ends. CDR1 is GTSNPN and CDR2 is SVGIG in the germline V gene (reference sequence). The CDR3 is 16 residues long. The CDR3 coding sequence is TGTGCCTGGAAGGTTGCGGTAGGACCCAACACCGGGGAGCTGTTTTTT. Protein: CAWKVAVGPNTGELFF.

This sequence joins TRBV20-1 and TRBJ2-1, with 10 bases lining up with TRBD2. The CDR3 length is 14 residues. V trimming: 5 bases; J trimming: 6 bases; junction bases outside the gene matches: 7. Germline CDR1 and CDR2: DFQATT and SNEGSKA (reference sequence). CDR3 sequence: CSADKREGVNEQFF. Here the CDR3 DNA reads TGCAGTGCTGATAAGCGGGAGGGGGTCAATGAGCAGTTCTTC.

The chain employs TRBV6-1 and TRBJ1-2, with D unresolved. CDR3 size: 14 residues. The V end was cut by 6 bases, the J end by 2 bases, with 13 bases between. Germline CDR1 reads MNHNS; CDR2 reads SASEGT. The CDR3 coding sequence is TGTGCCAGCAGATGGACCGAAGGCAACTATGGCTACACCTTC. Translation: CASRWTEGNYGYTF.

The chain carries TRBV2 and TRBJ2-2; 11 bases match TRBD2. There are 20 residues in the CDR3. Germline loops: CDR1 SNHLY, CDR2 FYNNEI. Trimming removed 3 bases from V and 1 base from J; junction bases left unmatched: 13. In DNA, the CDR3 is TGTGCCAGCAGTGAGGGAGGACTAGCGGGCTCTCAGGGGAACACCGGGGAGCTGTTTTTT. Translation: CASSEGGLAGSQGNTGELFF.

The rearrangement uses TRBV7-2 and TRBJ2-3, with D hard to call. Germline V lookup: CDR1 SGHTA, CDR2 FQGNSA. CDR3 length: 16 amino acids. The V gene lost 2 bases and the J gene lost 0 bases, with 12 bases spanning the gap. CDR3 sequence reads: CASSLMSRSSTDTQYF. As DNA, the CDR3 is TGTGCCAGCAGCTTAATGTCGAGGTCTAGCACAGATACGCAGTATTTT.

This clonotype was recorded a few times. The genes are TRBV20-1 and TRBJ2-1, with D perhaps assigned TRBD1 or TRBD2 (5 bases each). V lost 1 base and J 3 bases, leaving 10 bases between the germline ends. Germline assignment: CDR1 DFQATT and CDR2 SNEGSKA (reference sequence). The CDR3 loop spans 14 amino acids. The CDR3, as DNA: TGCAGTGCTAGAGCCGGGGACGGCTACAATGAGCAGTTCTTC. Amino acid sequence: CSARAGDGYNEQFF.

In nucleotides, the CDR3 is TGTGCCAGCAGTTTATCAGATATCCAAGAGACCCAGTACTTC. Protein: CASSLSDIQETQYF. V is TRBV12-3 or TRBV12-4 and J is TRBJ2-5; D is uncertain. Trimming took off 2 bases at V and 1 base at J, with 8 bases between the two ends. The CDR3 is made up of 14 amino acids.

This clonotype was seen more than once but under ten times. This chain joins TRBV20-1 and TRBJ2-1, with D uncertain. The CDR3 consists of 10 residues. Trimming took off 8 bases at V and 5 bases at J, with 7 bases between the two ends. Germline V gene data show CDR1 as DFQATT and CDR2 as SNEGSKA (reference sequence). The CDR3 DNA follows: TGCAGTCCCACAGACAATGAGCAGTTCTTC. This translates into CSPTDNEQFF.

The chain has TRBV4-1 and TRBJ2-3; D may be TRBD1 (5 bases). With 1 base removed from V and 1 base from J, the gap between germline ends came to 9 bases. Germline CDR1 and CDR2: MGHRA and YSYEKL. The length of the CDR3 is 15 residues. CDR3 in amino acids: CASSQVGARTDTQYF. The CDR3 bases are TGCGCCAGCAGCCAAGTAGGGGCCCGCACAGATACGCAGTATTTT.

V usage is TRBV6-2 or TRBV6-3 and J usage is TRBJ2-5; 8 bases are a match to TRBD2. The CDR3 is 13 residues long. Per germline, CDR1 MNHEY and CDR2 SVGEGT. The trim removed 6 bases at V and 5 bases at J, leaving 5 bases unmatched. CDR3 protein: CASRRTSRETQYF. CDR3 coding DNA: TGTGCCAGCAGAAGGACTAGCCGGGAGACCCAGTACTTC.

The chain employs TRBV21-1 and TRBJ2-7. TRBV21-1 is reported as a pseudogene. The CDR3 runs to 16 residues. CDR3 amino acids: CASSKVDPKGSYEQYF. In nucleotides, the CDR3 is TGTGCCAGCAGCAAAGTAGACCCCAAAGGGTCCTACGAGCAGTACTTC.

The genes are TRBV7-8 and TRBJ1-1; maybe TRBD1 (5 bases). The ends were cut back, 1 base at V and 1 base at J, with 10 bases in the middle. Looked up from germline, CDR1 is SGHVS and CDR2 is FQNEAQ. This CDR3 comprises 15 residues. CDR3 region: CASSLEWGKNTEAFF. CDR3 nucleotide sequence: TGTGCCAGCAGCTTAGAATGGGGCAAGAACACTGAAGCTTTCTTT.

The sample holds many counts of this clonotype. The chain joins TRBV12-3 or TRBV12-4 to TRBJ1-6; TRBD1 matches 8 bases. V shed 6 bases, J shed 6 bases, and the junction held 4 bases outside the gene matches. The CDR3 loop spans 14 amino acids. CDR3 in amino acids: CASSLDRGNSPLHF. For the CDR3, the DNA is TGTGCCAGCAGCCTTGACAGGGGTAATTCACCCCTCCACTTT.

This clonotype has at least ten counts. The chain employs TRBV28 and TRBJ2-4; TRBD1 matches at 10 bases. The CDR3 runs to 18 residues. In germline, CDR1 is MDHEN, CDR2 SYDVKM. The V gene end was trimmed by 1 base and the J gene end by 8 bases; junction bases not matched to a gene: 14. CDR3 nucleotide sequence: TGTGCCAGCAGTTTATTTCAGATCCGGGACAGGGGATCTTACATTCAGTACTTC. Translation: CASSLFQIRDRGSYIQYF.

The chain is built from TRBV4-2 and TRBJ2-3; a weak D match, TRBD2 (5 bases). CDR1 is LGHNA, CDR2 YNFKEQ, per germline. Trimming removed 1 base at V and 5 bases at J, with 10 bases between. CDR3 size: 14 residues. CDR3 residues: CASSQVRGRDTQYF. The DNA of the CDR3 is TGTGCCAGCAGCCAAGTGAGAGGGAGAGATACGCAGTATTTT.

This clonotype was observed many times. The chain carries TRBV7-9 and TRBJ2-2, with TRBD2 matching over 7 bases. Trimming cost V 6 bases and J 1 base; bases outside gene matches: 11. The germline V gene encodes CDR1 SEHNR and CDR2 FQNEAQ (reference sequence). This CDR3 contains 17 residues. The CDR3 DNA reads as TGTGCCAGCAGTAAAGCGGGAAAGCGGCAGAACACCGGGGAGCTGTTTTTT. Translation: CASSKAGKRQNTGELFF.